This T cell receptor beta chain derives from a study of shared clonotypes between healthy human individuals. This clone has just a few counts. Germline V gene lookup returns CDR1 SGHTA and CDR2 FQGTGA. Trimming cost V 0 bases and J 0 bases, with 5 bases left between them. The CDR3 is 14 residues long. Repertoires were generated with immunoSEQ multiplex PCR, while TCRdb's copy carries only in-frame clones and drops some. The sample carries about 960,000 clones, about three quarters recorded once. Sequencing was carried out using memory CD4+ T cells sorted from blood. As to subset: CD45RA-negative fraction. The sequence was collected from a man aged 18-30 years in good health. V is TRBV7-3 and J is TRBJ1-1; D remains ambiguous. The CDR3 loop reads CASSLTGLNTEAFF. In DNA form, the CDR3 reads TGTGCCAGCAGCTTAACAGGGCTGAACACTGAAGCTTTCTTT.